This T cell receptor (beta chain) was identified in a study of T cell repertoires in cytomegalovirus infection. Study as a whole: Selection of CMV epitopes for the study included recently identified HLA-C-restricted and well-studied HLA-B-restricted ones.

MiXCR, applied by TCRdb to the reads, yields one record per CDR3 protein. The sample has under 450,000 distinct CDR3 sequences; roughly 34% are singletons. Comment on this clonotype: The target antigen is unknown.

The receptor comes from a human donor in good health (CMV status not recorded). Some clones in this sample may be carry-over from other donors' samples. Sequenced here: cultured PBMCs, sampled from culture after CMV antigen stimulation.

CDR3 protein: CASSLEEDRAQFF. As DNA, the CDR3 is TGTGCCAGCAGCTTAGAGGAGGACAGGGCACAGTTCTTC. The chain links TRBV7-8 to TRBJ2-1; TRBD1 matches at 8 bases. The J segment lost 13 bases and the V segment lost 1 base, leaving 6 bases of the junction unmatched. The germline V gene encodes CDR1 SGHVS and CDR2 FQNEAQ. The CDR3 is 13 amino acids.